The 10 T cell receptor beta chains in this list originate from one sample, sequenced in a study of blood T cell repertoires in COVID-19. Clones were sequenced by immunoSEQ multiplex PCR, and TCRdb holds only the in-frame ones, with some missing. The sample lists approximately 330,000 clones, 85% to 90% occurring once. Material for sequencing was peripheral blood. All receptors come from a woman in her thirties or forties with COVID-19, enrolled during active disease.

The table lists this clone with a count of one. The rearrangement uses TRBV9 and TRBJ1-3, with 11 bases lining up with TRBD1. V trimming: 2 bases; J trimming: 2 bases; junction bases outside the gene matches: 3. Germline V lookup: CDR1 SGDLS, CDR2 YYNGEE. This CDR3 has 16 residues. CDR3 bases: TGTGCCAGCAGCGTGGGACAGGGGGTAGCTGGAAACACCATATATTTT. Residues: CASSVGQGVAGNTIYF.

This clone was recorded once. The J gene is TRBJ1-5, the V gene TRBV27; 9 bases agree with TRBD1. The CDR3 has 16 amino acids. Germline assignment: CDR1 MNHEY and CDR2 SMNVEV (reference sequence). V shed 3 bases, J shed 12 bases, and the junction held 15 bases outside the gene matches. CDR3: CASSFLGTGTIRDQHF. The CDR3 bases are TGTGCCAGCAGTTTCCTAGGGACAGGGACAATCAGAGACCAGCATTTT.

This chain's CDR3 is CASSLLGTTLGELFF. CDR3 in DNA: TGTGCCAGCAGTTTATTGGGGACTACCCTCGGGGAGCTGTTTTTT. The chain recombines TRBV27 with TRBJ2-2; 7 positions agree with TRBD2. The CDR3 covers 15 residues. Losses at the gene ends were 1 base for V and 7 bases for J; bases not matched to a gene: 6. Germline V gene sequence: CDR1 MNHEY, CDR2 SMNVEV (reference sequence).

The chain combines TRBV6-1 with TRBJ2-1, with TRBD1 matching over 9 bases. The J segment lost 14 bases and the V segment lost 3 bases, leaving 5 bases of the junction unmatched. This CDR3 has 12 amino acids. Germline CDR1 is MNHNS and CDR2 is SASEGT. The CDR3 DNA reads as TGTGCCAGCAGTGAGGCGGACAGGGGAGAGTTCTTC. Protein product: CASSEADRGEFF.

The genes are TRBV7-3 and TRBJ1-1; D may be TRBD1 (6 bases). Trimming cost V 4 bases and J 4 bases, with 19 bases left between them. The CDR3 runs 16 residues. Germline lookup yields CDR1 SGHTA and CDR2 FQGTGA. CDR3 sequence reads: CASSSTGRVEGTEAFF. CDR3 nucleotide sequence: TGTGCCAGCAGCTCCACAGGGAGGGTTGAGGGCACTGAAGCTTTCTTT. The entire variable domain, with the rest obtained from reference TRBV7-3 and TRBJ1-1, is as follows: GAGVSQTPSNKVTEKGKYVELRCDPISGHTALYWYRQSLGQGPEFLIYFQGTGAADDSGLPNDRFFAVRPEGSVSTLKIQRTERGDSAVYLCASSSTGRVEGTEAFFGQGTRLTVV.

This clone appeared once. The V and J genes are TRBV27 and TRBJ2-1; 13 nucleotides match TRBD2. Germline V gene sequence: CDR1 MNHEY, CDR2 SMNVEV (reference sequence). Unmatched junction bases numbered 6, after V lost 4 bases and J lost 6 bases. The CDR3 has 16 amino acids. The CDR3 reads CASSSRLAGGVNEQFF. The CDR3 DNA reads TGTGCCAGCAGTTCCCGACTAGCGGGAGGAGTCAATGAGCAGTTCTTC.

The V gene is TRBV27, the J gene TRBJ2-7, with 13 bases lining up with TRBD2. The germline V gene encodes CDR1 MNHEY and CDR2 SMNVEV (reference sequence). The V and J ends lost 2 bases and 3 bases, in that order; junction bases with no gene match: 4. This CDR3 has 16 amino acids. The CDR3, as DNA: TGTGCCAGCAGTTTAGCTACTAGCGGGAGGGTCTACGAGCAGTACTTC. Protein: CASSLATSGRVYEQYF.

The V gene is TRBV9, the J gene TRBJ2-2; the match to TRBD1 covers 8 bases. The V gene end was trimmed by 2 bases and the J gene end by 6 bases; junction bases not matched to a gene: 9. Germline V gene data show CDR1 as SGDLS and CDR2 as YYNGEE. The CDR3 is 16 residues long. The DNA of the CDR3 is TGTGCCAGCAGCGTTCGGACAGGGAATTTAGCCGGGGAGCTGTTTTTT. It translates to CASSVRTGNLAGELFF.

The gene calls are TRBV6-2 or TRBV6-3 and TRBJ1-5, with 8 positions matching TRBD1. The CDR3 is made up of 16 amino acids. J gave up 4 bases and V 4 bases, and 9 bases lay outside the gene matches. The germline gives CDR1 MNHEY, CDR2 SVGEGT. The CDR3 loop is CASSSHSGTGNQPQHF. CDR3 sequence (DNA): TGTGCCAGCAGTTCGCACTCCGGGACAGGTAATCAGCCCCAGCATTTT.

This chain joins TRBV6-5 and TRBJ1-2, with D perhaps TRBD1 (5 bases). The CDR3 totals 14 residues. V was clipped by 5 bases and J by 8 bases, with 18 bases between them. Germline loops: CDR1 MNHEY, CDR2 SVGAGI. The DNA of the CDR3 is TGTGCCAGCAGTCAAAAGGGGTCCTTACGCGGCTACACCTTC. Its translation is CASSQKGSLRGYTF.